The 9 T cell receptor beta chains below were found in one sample sequenced in a study of cytomegalovirus exposure and HLA in healthy donors. Primers: 60 Vbeta forward and 13 Jbeta reverse. Produced via immunoSEQ multiplex PCR; TCRdb's table is partial and in-frame only. Of roughly 56,000 clones listed, 70% to 80% are singletons. The material sequenced was PBMCs. Receptors originate from a man over 45 in good health and CMV-seropositive.

This clone was seen a few times. The sample contains more than one DNA sequence encoding this CDR3. The chain combines TRBV9 with TRBJ2-7; TRBD1 aligns across 7 bases. Germline loops: CDR1 SGDLS, CDR2 YYNGEE. V dropped 4 bases and J dropped 0; count of bases not matched to a gene: 7. The CDR3 length is 15 residues. As DNA, the CDR3 is TGTGCCAGCAGCTCACAGGGGACAAGCTCCTACGAGCAGTACTTC. Residues: CASSSQGTSSYEQYF.

The chain employs TRBV5-4 and TRBJ1-2; D call uncertain. In germline, CDR1 is SGHNT, CDR2 YYREEE (reference sequence). Trimming pared 4 bases from V and 2 bases from J, leaving 9 bases between. This CDR3 spans 13 amino acids. The CDR3 spells CASSGTVNYGYTF. The CDR3 DNA follows: TGTGCCAGCAGCGGCACAGTGAACTATGGCTACACCTTC.

This clone was detected a few times. The rearrangement joins TRBV5-1 to TRBJ1-4; 8 bases agree with TRBD1. The CDR3 extends over 14 amino acids. Germline V gene lookup returns CDR1 SGHRS and CDR2 YFSETQ. The junction had 4 bases not matched to a gene; V was cut back by 5 bases and J by 4 bases. Here the CDR3 DNA reads TGCGCCAGCAGTGGACAGGGCATTAATGAAAAACTGTTTTTT. Protein: CASSGQGINEKLFF.

The J gene is TRBJ1-1, the V gene TRBV9; D not resolved. This CDR3 comprises 14 residues. Trimming shortened V by 0 bases and J by 7 bases, and 13 bases separated the two germline ends. Germline CDR1 SGDLS, CDR2 YYNGEE. The CDR3 DNA is TGTGCCAGCAGCGTAGCTGGAGGGAAGGGTGAAGCTTTCTTT. Translating gives CASSVAGGKGEAFF.

The rearrangement links TRBV28 to TRBJ2-7; 7 bases fit TRBD1. V was pared by 5 bases and J by 4 bases, with 8 bases of the junction left unmatched. From germline, CDR1 is MDHEN and CDR2 SYDVKM. This CDR3 comprises 14 residues. CDR3 region: CASSETGKTYEQYF. The DNA of the CDR3 is TGTGCCAGCAGTGAGACAGGGAAGACATACGAGCAGTACTTC.

The chain recombines TRBV25-1 with TRBJ2-7; the D is unclear. CDR1 is MGHDK, CDR2 SYGVNS, per germline. This CDR3 contains 14 residues. V gave up 2 bases and J gave up 3 bases, with 11 bases separating them. DNA of the CDR3: TGTGCCAGCAGTGAACCCTACCTAGGCTACGAGCAGTACTTC. Translated: CASSEPYLGYEQYF.

The V gene is TRBV12-5, the J gene TRBJ2-2, with 7 bases matching TRBD1. Trimming removed 4 bases from V and 7 bases from J; junction bases left unmatched: 6. Per the germline V gene, CDR1 is LGHNT and CDR2 is FRNRAP. This CDR3 comprises 14 residues. Here the CDR3 DNA reads TGTGCTAGTGGTTCTAGGGGGCATGGCGGGGAGCTGTTTTTT. Translated, it gives CASGSRGHGGELFF.

The chain employs TRBV5-1 and TRBJ2-2; 7 bases match TRBD1. Per the germline V gene, CDR1 is SGHRS and CDR2 is YFSETQ. J lost 2 bases, V lost 0 bases, and 10 bases had no gene match. This CDR3 is built from 18 residues. CDR3: CASSLAERTGLNTGELFF. CDR3 sequence (DNA): TGCGCCAGCAGCTTGGCCGAGCGGACAGGATTAAACACCGGGGAGCTGTTTTTT.

Remarks on this clone: A junction boundary mismatches the germline segment, possibly from a read error. The chain recombines TRBV29-1 with TRBJ2-1, with D possibly matching TRBD1 (6 bases). CDR3 length equals 15 residues. CDR1 is SQVTM, CDR2 ANQGSEA, per germline. The CDR3 sequence is CSVPPGPGQYNGQFF. CDR3 bases: TGCAGCGTCCCACCGGGCCCAGGACAGTACAATGGGCAGTTCTTC.